A single sample is the source of the 27 T cell receptor beta chains below, sequenced in a study of shared clonotypes between healthy human individuals (dated by TCRdb to about 2020). To prepare the library, the immunoSEQ multiplex PCR assay was applied. In TCRdb, the immuneACCESS table is reduced to in-frame sequences with V and J assigned. These tables do not hold every clone; where another copy was compared, an unresolved V gene accounts for under half, and the others remain unexplained. The sample yields 550,000 to 800,000 clones; 90% were counted once. The ten largest clones add up to 30% to 40% of the sample. Sequencing was carried out using memory CD8+ T cells from PBMCs. The cell subset or site label here, explained by the study, means: CD45RO+ cells pooled with CCR7-negative TemRA cells. The source of these receptors is a man aged 18 to 30 in good health. Some clones in this sample may be carry-over from other donors' samples.

The gene calls are TRBV15 and TRBJ2-3, with a possible D match to TRBD1 (6 bases). V was pared by 0 bases and J by 6 bases, with 13 bases between. This CDR3 contains 15 residues. From germline, CDR1 is LNHNV and CDR2 YYDKDF (reference sequence). DNA of the CDR3: TGTGCCACCAGCAGAGAGGGGGCGCTTTTGGATACGCAGTATTTT. It codes for CATSREGALLDTQYF.

The rearrangement links TRBV29-1 to TRBJ2-2, with D unclear. Germline V CDR1 and CDR2: SQVTM, ANQGSEA. Trimming shortened V by 4 bases and J by 0 bases, and 6 bases separated the two germline ends. The CDR3 is made up of 13 amino acids. CDR3 nucleotides: TGCAGCGTTGGATTGGCGAACACCGGGGAGCTGTTTTTT. Translation gives CSVGLANTGELFF.

Regarding this clone: A read error is the likely source, as a far larger clone sits one nucleotide away. The same CDR3 can be traced to other DNA sequences in this sample. V gene TRBV14 combines with J gene TRBJ1-2, with D maybe TRBD1 (6 bases). Germline V gives CDR1 SGHDN, CDR2 FVKESK. CDR3 size: 14 residues. This CDR3 is CASSQPGHNYGYTF. The CDR3 coding sequence is TGTGCCAGTAGCCAACCGGGACACAACTATGGCTACACCTTC.

On this clone: The same CDR3 arises from other DNA sequences in this sample as well. The J gene is TRBJ2-7, the V gene TRBV5-6; D perhaps matches TRBD2 (5 bases). Between the trimmed V and J ends, which lost 4 bases and 2 bases, there was a span of 10 bases. Germline lookup yields CDR1 SGHDT and CDR2 YYEEEE. This CDR3 contains 13 residues. CDR3 nucleotide sequence: TGTGCCAGCAGCCCAGGACTCACCTACGAGCAGTACTTC. Its protein product is CASSPGLTYEQYF.

The chain combines TRBV28 with TRBJ1-2; D gene uncertain. The CDR3 is 15 amino acids. Germline values: CDR1 MDHEN, CDR2 SYDVKM. The V end lost 2 bases, the J end lost 0 bases, and 10 bases lay between the germline ends. DNA of the CDR3: TGTGCCAGCAGTTTAGCCCGGGAAACTAACTATGGCTACACCTTC. It encodes CASSLARETNYGYTF.

This clone occurred a few times. The chain links TRBV9 to TRBJ1-1; the D is unclear. CDR3 length: 14 amino acids. From germline, CDR1 is SGDLS and CDR2 YYNGEE. With 2 bases removed from V and 0 bases from J, the gap between germline ends came to 8 bases. DNA for the CDR3: TGTGCCAGCAGCGTTGTGAGTTTGAACACTGAAGCTTTCTTT. Protein product: CASSVVSLNTEAFF.

The chain joins TRBV27 to TRBJ2-7; 7 bases align to TRBD1. J lost 6 bases, V lost 5 bases, and 1 base had no gene match. The CDR3 runs to 11 residues. CDR1 and CDR2 from the germline V gene are MNHEY and SMNVEV (reference sequence). Here the CDR3 DNA reads TGTGCCAGCAGTAGGGGGCTCGAGCAGTACTTC. Its translation: CASSRGLEQYF.

J is TRBJ1-2 and V is TRBV29-1; tentatively, D is TRBD1 (5 bases). The CDR3 contains 13 residues. Germline CDR1 reads SQVTM; CDR2 reads ANQGSEA. The V end lost 6 bases, the J end lost 4 bases, and 15 bases lay between the germline ends. CDR3 sequence: CSVRGADGYGYTF. The CDR3 nucleotides are TGCAGCGTCAGAGGGGCAGATGGCTATGGCTACACCTTC.

The sample holds one count of this clone. V gene TRBV7-9 combines with J gene TRBJ2-3; the match to TRBD2 covers 12 bases. Germline V gene sequence: CDR1 SEHNR, CDR2 FQNEAQ (reference sequence). After removal of 5 bases from V and 3 bases from J, the junction contained 15 bases not matched to a gene. There are 19 residues in the CDR3. CDR3 sequence: CASSAPKTSGSPRTDTQYF. The DNA of the CDR3 is TGTGCCAGCAGCGCACCAAAGACTAGCGGGAGTCCTCGGACAGATACGCAGTATTTT.

The chain recombines TRBV11-2 with TRBJ2-1; 8 bases agree with TRBD1. V trimming: 0 bases; J trimming: 13 bases; junction bases outside the gene matches: 2. The CDR3 loop spans 12 amino acids. Per germline, CDR1 SGHAT and CDR2 FQNNGV. CDR3 sequence: CASSLDGTGQFF. The CDR3 DNA reads TGTGCCAGCAGCTTAGACGGGACAGGCCAGTTCTTC.

This chain connects TRBV7-9 to TRBJ2-1, with no clear D. V shed 3 bases and J shed 5 bases, with 11 bases lying between them. Looked up from germline, CDR1 is SEHNR and CDR2 is FQNEAQ (reference sequence). This CDR3 has 14 residues. The CDR3 bases are TGTGCCAGCAGCTTTGGTGCTGGAAACAATGAGCAGTTCTTC. Translated: CASSFGAGNNEQFF.

The rearrangement uses TRBV27 and TRBJ2-2; a weak D match, TRBD2 (6 bases). The CDR3 spans 17 residues. V was trimmed by 5 bases and J by 0 bases, leaving 16 bases between them. Germline V gene lookup returns CDR1 MNHEY and CDR2 SMNVEV (reference sequence). CDR3 in amino acids: CASSLLARATNTGELFF. As DNA, the CDR3 is TGTGCCAGCAGTCTTCTAGCGCGGGCAACGAACACCGGGGAGCTGTTTTTT.

The gene calls are TRBV5-6 and TRBJ2-3, with 7 bases matching TRBD2. From germline, CDR1 is SGHDT and CDR2 YYEEEE. Trimming cost V 6 bases and J 6 bases; bases outside gene matches: 13. The CDR3 is made up of 15 amino acids. In DNA form, the CDR3 reads TGTGCCAGCACCGTAGCCGGGACTATTCAGGATACGCAGTATTTT. It translates to CASTVAGTIQDTQYF.

This chain's CDR3 is CASSGGRGNTIYF. In nucleotides, the CDR3 is TGTGCCAGTAGCGGGGGCAGGGGAAACACCATATATTTT. This chain joins TRBV19 and TRBJ1-3, with a tentative D call TRBD1 (6 bases). The CDR3 has 13 residues. Germline V CDR1 and CDR2: LNHDA, SQIVND (reference sequence). Trimming removed 6 bases at V and 4 bases at J, with 10 bases between.

V and J are TRBV7-6 and TRBJ2-7; D possibly corresponds to TRBD2 (5 bases). This CDR3 contains 15 residues. Looked up from germline, CDR1 is SGHVS and CDR2 is FNYEAQ. V dropped 5 bases and J dropped 0 bases, with 14 bases sitting between them. The CDR3 sequence: CASSPSERTSYEQYF. DNA of the CDR3: TGTGCCAGCAGCCCCTCCGAGCGGACCTCCTACGAGCAGTACTTC.

The gene calls are TRBV2 and TRBJ2-3, with D tentatively TRBD2 (5 bases). Trimming took 8 bases from V and 2 from J, leaving 14 bases between them. This CDR3 comprises 14 residues. Germline V gene lookup returns CDR1 SNHLY and CDR2 FYNNEI. For the CDR3, the DNA is TGTGCCAGCGAATCAGCGGAATTCACAGATACGCAGTATTTT. Translated, it gives CASESAEFTDTQYF.

The rearrangement links TRBV5-6 to TRBJ1-1; D is ambiguous. The V gene's germline CDR1 is SGHDT and CDR2 YYEEEE. CDR3 length equals 13 residues. Trimming pared 0 bases from V and 2 bases from J, leaving 5 bases between. The CDR3 bases are TGTGCCAGCAGCTTGGAGCTTAACACTGAAGCTTTCTTT. This sequence encodes CASSLELNTEAFF.

This chain links TRBV28 with TRBJ2-3; 12 bases are shared with TRBD2. Looked up from germline, CDR1 is MDHEN and CDR2 is SYDVKM. CDR3 length: 19 amino acids. The trim removed 5 bases at V and 0 bases at J, leaving 12 bases unmatched. DNA for the CDR3: TGTGCCAGCAGTCTCCTCTTTACTAGCGGGAGGTCTAGCACAGATACGCAGTATTTT. Protein: CASSLLFTSGRSSTDTQYF.

V is TRBV27 and J is TRBJ2-7, with D perhaps matching TRBD1 or TRBD2 (5 bases each). V lost 2 bases and J lost 2, with 16 bases in between. This CDR3 contains 16 residues. Germline assignment: CDR1 MNHEY and CDR2 SMNVEV (reference sequence). The CDR3 DNA follows: TGTGCCAGCAGTTTAGGCCCCGGGGACGGTACCTACGAGCAGTACTTC. Translation: CASSLGPGDGTYEQYF.

The chain recombines TRBV7-2 with TRBJ2-2, with 7 bases lining up with TRBD2. The junction had 9 bases not matched to a gene; V was cut back by 6 bases and J by 5 bases. Germline V gives CDR1 SGHTA, CDR2 FQGNSA. The CDR3 length is 15 residues. The CDR3 DNA follows: TGTGCCAGCAGTCCGCGGGAGTGGGGGACCGGGGAGCTGTTTTTT. This codes for CASSPREWGTGELFF.

V and J are TRBV6-5 and TRBJ1-1; D not certain. Germline V gene sequence: CDR1 MNHEY, CDR2 SVGAGI. The CDR3 has 14 amino acids. V was trimmed by 7 bases and J by 4 bases, leaving 16 bases between them. The CDR3 reads CASTTPRAGTEAFF. The CDR3 coding sequence is TGTGCCAGCACCACACCCCGGGCCGGCACTGAAGCTTTCTTT.

J is TRBJ2-1 and V is TRBV7-9; possibly TRBD2 for D (6 bases). CDR1 and CDR2 from the germline V gene are SEHNR and FQNEAQ (reference sequence). The CDR3 is 12 amino acids. V gave up 5 bases and J gave up 10 bases, with 12 bases separating them. The CDR3 nucleotides are TGTGCCAGCAGCGGAGGCCGGGGGGAGCAGTTCTTC. Its protein product is CASSGGRGEQFF.

In nucleotides, the CDR3 is TGTGCCAGCAGTGGGGAGGGGACTAGCCGCGTCCCCTACAATGAGCAGTTCTTC. It is translated as CASSGEGTSRVPYNEQFF. The chain couples TRBV2 to TRBJ2-1; 9 bases match TRBD2. In germline, CDR1 is SNHLY, CDR2 FYNNEI. The CDR3 loop spans 18 amino acids. V gave up 4 bases and J gave up 2 bases; unmatched junction bases: 12.

V gene TRBV7-9 combines with J gene TRBJ1-2; 11 bases align to TRBD1. Looked up from germline, CDR1 is SEHNR and CDR2 is FQNEAQ (reference sequence). The V and J ends lost 0 bases and 8 bases, in that order; junction bases with no gene match: 5. The CDR3 is 15 residues long. The CDR3 DNA reads as TGTGCCAGCAGCTTAGCGGGACAGGGGGAAATCGGCTACACCTTC. Its protein is CASSLAGQGEIGYTF.

As regards this clone: The same CDR3 is also encoded by other DNA sequences in this sample. CDR3 residues: CASSVGAESYEQYF. The CDR3 DNA reads as TGTGCCAGCAGCGTAGGGGCGGAATCCTACGAGCAGTACTTC. The chain has TRBV9 and TRBJ2-7; D ambiguous. Trimming took off 0 bases at V and 1 base at J, with 8 bases between the two ends. CDR3 length: 14 residues. Per germline, CDR1 SGDLS and CDR2 YYNGEE.

J is TRBJ1-1 and V is TRBV5-8, with TRBD1 matching over 7 bases. The CDR3 is 13 amino acids. Trimming cost V 2 bases and J 8 bases; bases outside gene matches: 6. The germline V gene has CDR1 SGHTS and CDR2 YDEGEE. CDR3 bases: TGTGCCAGCAGCTTTGCCGGACAGGCGGAAGCTTTCTTT. The encoded protein is CASSFAGQAEAFF.

The chain couples TRBV28 to TRBJ2-7; maybe TRBD1 (6 bases). The germline gives CDR1 MDHEN, CDR2 SYDVKM. V was pared by 6 bases and J by 2 bases, with 17 bases between. The CDR3 is made up of 15 amino acids. The CDR3 is CASRPRGWGPYEQYF. The CDR3 nucleotides read TGTGCCAGCAGACCTAGGGGGTGGGGGCCCTACGAGCAGTACTTC.